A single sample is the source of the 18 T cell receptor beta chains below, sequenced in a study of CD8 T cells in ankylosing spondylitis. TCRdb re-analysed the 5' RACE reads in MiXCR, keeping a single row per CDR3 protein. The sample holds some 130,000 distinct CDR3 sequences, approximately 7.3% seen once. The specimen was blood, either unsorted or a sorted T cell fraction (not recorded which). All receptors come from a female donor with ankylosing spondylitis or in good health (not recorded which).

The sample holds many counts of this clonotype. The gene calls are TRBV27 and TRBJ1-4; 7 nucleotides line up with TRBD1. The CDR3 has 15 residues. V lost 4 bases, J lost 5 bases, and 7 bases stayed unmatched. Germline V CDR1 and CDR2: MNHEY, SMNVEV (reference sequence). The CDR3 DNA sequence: TGTGCCAGCAGTTCTTTGGACAGGAAGAATGAAAAACTGTTTTTT. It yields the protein CASSSLDRKNEKLFF. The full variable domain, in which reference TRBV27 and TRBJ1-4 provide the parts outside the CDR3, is EAQVTQNPRYLITVTGKKLTVTCSQNMNHEYMSWYRQDPGLGLRQIYYSMNVEVTDKGDVPEGYKVSRKEKRNFPLILESPSPNQTSLYFCASSSLDRKNEKLFFGSGTQLSVL.

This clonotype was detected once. The CDR3 sequence: CASTEEAGGTEAFF. In DNA, the CDR3 is TGTGCCAGCACCGAGGAGGCAGGAGGCACTGAAGCTTTCTTT. This chain connects TRBV2 to TRBJ1-1; D unclear. CDR1 SNHLY and CDR2 FYNNEI come from the germline V gene. The ends were cut back, 7 bases at V and 4 bases at J, with 16 bases in the middle. The CDR3 consists of 14 residues. Full variable domain (missing parts from reference TRBV2 and TRBJ1-1): EPEVTQTPSHQVTQMGQEVILRCVPISNHLYFYWYRQILGQKVEFLVSFYNNEISEKSEIFDDQFSVERPDGSNFTLKIRSTKLEDSAMYFCASTEEAGGTEAFFGQGTRLTVV.

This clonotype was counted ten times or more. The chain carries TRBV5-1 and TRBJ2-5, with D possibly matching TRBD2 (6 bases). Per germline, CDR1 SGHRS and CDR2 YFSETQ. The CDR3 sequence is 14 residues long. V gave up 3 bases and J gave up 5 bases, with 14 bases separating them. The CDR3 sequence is CASSSGDSDETQYF. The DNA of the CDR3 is TGCGCCAGCAGCTCGGGGGATTCGGATGAGACCCAGTACTTC.

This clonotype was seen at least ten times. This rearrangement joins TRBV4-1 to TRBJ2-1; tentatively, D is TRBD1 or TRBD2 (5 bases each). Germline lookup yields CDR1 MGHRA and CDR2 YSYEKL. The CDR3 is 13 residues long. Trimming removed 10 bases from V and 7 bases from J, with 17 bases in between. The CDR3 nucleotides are TGCGCCACGGGGCCCAGCGTTGGAAATGAGCAGTTCTTC. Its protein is CATGPSVGNEQFF.

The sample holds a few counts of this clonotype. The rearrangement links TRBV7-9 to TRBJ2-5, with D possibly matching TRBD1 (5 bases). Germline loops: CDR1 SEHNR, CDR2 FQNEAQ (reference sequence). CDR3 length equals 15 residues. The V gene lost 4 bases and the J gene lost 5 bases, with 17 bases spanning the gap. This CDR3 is CASSSGSGSWETQYF. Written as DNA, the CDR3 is TGTGCCAGCAGCTCAGGGTCAGGCTCATGGGAGACCCAGTACTTC.

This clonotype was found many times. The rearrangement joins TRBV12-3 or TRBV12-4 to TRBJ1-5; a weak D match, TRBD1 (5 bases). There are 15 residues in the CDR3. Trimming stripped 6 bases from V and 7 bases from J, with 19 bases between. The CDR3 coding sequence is TGTGCCAGCAGATCTCAGGGACTGAGCGGGCAGCCCCAGCATTTT. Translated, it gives CASRSQGLSGQPQHF.

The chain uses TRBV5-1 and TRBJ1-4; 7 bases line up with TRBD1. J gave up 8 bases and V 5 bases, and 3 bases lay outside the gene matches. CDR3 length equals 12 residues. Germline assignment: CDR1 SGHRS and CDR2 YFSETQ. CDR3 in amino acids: CASRQGEEKLFF. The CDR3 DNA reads TGCGCCAGCAGGCAGGGGGAGGAAAAACTGTTTTTT.

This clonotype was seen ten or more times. The CDR3 coding sequence is TGTGCCAGCAGCAATGTCAGGCACTATGGCTACACCTTC. Translated, it gives CASSNVRHYGYTF. The rearrangement uses TRBV21-1 and TRBJ1-2. TRBV21-1 is a pseudogene. The CDR3 length is 13 residues.

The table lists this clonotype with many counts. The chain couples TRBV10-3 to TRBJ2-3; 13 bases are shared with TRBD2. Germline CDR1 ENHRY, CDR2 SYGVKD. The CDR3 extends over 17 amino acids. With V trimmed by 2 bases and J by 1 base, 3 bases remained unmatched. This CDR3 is CAISETSGGEGTDTQYF. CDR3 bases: TGTGCCATCAGTGAGACTAGCGGGGGGGAAGGCACAGATACGCAGTATTTT.

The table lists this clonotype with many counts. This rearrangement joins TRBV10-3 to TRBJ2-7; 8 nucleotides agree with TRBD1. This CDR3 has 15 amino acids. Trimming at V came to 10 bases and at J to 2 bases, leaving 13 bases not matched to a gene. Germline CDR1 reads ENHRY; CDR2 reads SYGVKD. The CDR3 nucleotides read TGTGCCACCGGGACAGGTTTAGCTATCACCTACGAGCAGTACTTC. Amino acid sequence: CATGTGLAITYEQYF.

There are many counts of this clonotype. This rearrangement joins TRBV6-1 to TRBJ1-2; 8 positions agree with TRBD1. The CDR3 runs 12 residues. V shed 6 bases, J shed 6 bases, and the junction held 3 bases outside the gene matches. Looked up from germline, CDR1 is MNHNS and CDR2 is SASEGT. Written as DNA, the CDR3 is TGTGCCAGCAGCCGGACAGGGAATGGCTACACCTTC. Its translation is CASSRTGNGYTF.

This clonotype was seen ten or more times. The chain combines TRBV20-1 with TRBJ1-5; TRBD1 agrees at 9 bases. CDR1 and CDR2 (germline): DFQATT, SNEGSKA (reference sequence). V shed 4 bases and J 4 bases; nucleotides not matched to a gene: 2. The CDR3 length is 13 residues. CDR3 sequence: CSAMGQGNQPQHF. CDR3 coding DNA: TGCAGTGCTATGGGACAGGGAAATCAGCCCCAGCATTTT.

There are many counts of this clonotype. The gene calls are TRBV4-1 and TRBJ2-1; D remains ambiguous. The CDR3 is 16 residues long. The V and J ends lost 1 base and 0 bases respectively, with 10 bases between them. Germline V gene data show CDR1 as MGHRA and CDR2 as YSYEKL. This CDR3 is CASSQVPRGSYNEQFF. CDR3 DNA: TGCGCCAGCAGCCAAGTCCCCAGAGGCTCCTACAATGAGCAGTTCTTC.

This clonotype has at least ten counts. CDR3 sequence: CASSWTQGNTEAFF. In nucleotides, the CDR3 is TGTGCCAGCAGTTGGACTCAGGGGAACACTGAAGCTTTCTTT. This sequence joins TRBV6-2 or TRBV6-3 and TRBJ1-1; D perhaps matches TRBD1 (5 bases). Trimming shortened V by 4 bases and J by 1 base, and 10 bases separated the two germline ends. The CDR3 is made up of 14 amino acids. The germline V gene has CDR1 MNHEY and CDR2 SVGEGT.

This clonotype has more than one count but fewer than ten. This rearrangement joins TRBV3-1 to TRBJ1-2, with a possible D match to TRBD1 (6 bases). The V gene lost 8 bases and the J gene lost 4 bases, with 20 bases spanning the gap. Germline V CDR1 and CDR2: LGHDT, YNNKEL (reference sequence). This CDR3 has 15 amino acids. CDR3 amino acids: CASCPGLQGVYGYTF. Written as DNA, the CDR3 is TGTGCCAGCTGCCCCGGCCTACAGGGAGTCTATGGCTACACCTTC. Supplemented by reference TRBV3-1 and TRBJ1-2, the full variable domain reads DTAVSQTPKYLVTQMGNDKSIKCEQNLGHDTMYWYKQDSKKFLKIMFSYNNKELIINETVPNRFSPKSPDKAHLNLHINSLELGDSAVYFCASCPGLQGVYGYTFGSGTRLTVV.

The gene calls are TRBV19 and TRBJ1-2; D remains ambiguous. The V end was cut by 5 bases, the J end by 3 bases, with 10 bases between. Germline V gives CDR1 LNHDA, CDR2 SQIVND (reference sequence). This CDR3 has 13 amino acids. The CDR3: CASSERAYYGYTF. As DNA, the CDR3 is TGTGCCAGTAGTGAACGGGCCTACTATGGCTACACCTTC. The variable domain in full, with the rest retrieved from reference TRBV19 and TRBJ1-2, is DGGITQSPKYLFRKEGQNVTLSCEQNLNHDAMYWYRQDPGQGLRLIYYSQIVNDFQKGDIAEGYSVSREKKESFPLTVTSAQKNPTAFYLCASSERAYYGYTFGSGTRLTVV.

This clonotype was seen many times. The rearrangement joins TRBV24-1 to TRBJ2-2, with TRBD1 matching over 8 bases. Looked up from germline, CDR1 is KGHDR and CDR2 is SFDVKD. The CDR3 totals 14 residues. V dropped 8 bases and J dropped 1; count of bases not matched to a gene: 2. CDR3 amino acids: CATTDRVNTGELFF. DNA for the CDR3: TGTGCCACCACGGACAGGGTGAACACCGGGGAGCTGTTTTTT.

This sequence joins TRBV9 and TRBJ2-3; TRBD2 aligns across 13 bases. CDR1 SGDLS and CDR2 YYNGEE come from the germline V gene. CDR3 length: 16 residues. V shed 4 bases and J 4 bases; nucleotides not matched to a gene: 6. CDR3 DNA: TGTGCCAGCAGCTTTACGACTAGCGGGGGGCCAGATACGCAGTATTTT. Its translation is CASSFTTSGGPDTQYF.